Sequencing of this T cell receptor beta chain was carried out in a study of PD-1 blockade in classical Hodgkin lymphoma. Every patient was affected by relapse after autologous stem cell transplantation, while exposure to brentuximab vedotin was not uniform. Libraries were prepared by immunoSEQ multiplex PCR; TCRdb keeps only in-frame clonotypes and omits some of them. The table lists about 46,000 clones, over 70% of them singletons. This CDR3 region has 15 residues. V lost 2 bases and J 4 bases, leaving 11 bases between the germline ends. Per germline, CDR1 SEHNR and CDR2 FQNEAQ (reference sequence).

The material was peripheral blood mononuclear cells (PBMCs), obtained at baseline. The TCR comes from a human donor with classical Hodgkin lymphoma. This chain joins TRBV7-9 and TRBJ1-4; possible D gene TRBD1, 5 bases. DNA for the CDR3: TGTGCCAGCAGCTTATACCAGGGCTTTAATGAAAAACTGTTTTTT. Residues: CASSLYQGFNEKLFF.